This T cell receptor beta chain was observed in a study of control samples from healthy donors and cancer patients. The V gene end was trimmed by 1 base and the J gene end by 7 bases; junction bases not matched to a gene: 5. CDR1 and CDR2 from the germline V gene are KGHDR and SFDVKD. The length of the CDR3 is 15 residues. Assay: immunoSEQ multiplex PCR; the TCRdb copy retains only in-frame clones and omits some. There are fewer than 100,000 clones in the sample; roughly 78% occur only once, and 2% to 2.5% lies in the top ten. The chain combines TRBV24-1 with TRBJ2-1; 8 bases line up with TRBD1. The sequence came from a man aged 60 to 75 in good health. What was sequenced was blood. CDR3 DNA: TGTGCCACCAGTGATTTTGGGACAGGAACGAATGAGCAGTTCTTC. Translating gives CATSDFGTGTNEQFF.